Listed below are T cell receptor beta chains from one sample, sequenced in a study of blood T cells in healthy people across ages. TCRdb re-derived calls from the 5' RACE reads in MiXCR, one entry per CDR3 protein. The sample records about 1.8 million distinct CDR3 sequences, around 48% being singletons. The sample was blood. Receptors were obtained from a woman aged 40 to 50 in good health. The CDR3 runs from the conserved cysteine through the conserved F or W. A D gene is named only where the DNA matches it firmly. Expanded clones are given a class, and other clones once, few, many or no size at all.

TRBD2 | TRBJ2-3 | TRBV6-5 | . | TGTGCCAGCAGTTACGGCGGGGGGGCCACAGATACGCAGTATTTT | CASSYGGGATDTQYF
. | TRBJ2-1 | TRBV29-1 | few | TGCAGCGTATGTACAGGACAGAGAGTCAATGAGCAGTTCTTC | CSVCTGQRVNEQFF
TRBD1 | TRBJ2-7 | TRBV28 | once | TGTGCCAGCAGTTTATGGCAACAGGGGGCCTACGAGCAGTACTTC | CASSLWQQGAYEQYF
TRBD2 | TRBJ2-5 | TRBV4-2 | . | TGTGCCAGCAGCCAAGATCCCAGCGGGGGGGTGATGGAGACCCAGTACTTC | CASSQDPSGGVMETQYF
TRBD2 | TRBJ2-5 | TRBV28 | . | TGTGCCAGCCACAGCGGGAACCAAGAGACCCAGTACTTC | CASHSGNQETQYF
. | TRBJ2-7 | TRBV6-2/TRBV6-3 | . | TGTGCCAGCAGTTACACGCCCAAAGCTGCGGTACAGGCGGCCTACGAGCAGTACTTC | CASSYTPKAAVQAAYEQYF
. | TRBJ2-1 | TRBV5-4 | once | TGTGCCAGCAGCTCGGACTTAGGGGTAAATAGGGGTGAGCAGTTCTTC | CASSSDLGVNRGEQFF
TRBD1 | TRBJ1-1 | TRBV29-1 | . | TGCAGCTTTACTAAGACAGGGGGCGTTTGGACTGAAGCTTTCTTT | CSFTKTGGVWTEAFF
. | TRBJ1-2 | TRBV9 | . | TGTGCCAGCAGCGTAGTGAAGGACCTTGGATCTGGCTACACCTTC | CASSVVKDLGSGYTF
. | TRBJ2-4 | TRBV28 | many | TGTGCCAGCAGTTTCCCCGGGTTAGCCAAAAACATTCAGTACTTC | CASSFPGLAKNIQYF
TRBD1 | TRBJ2-7 | TRBV20-1 | few | TGCAGTGCTACAGGACAGGGGGCGAGCGATACCCAGTACTTC | CSATGQGASDTQYF
TRBD1 | TRBJ1-6 | TRBV6-6 | few | TGTGCCAGCAGTTACGGAGGGACAGCGAATTCACCCCTCCACTTT | CASSYGGTANSPLHF
. | TRBJ2-1 | TRBV7-3 | . | TGTGCCAGCAGCCTGGGACTAATAGGGGGCAATGAGCAGTTCTTC | CASSLGLIGGNEQFF
. | TRBJ2-5 | TRBV27 | . | TGTGCCAGCAGTTGGACGGGGGGCCCCCAAGAGACCCAGTACTTC | CASSWTGGPQETQYF
. | TRBJ1-5 | TRBV12-3/TRBV12-4 | . | TGTGCCAGCAGTTTGTCAGGGGTGGAGCAGCCCCAGCATTTT | CASSLSGVEQPQHF
. | TRBJ2-1 | TRBV2 | few | TGTGCCAGCAGTGAAGCGCGGGGGCCCTACAATGAGCAGTTCTTC | CASSEARGPYNEQFF
. | TRBJ2-3 | TRBV20-1 | once | . | CSANRLAGFGLGTDTRYF
. | TRBJ2-3 | TRBV29-1 | once | TGCAGCGGTGAGGCCACTTCCCCAGATACGCAGTATTTT | CSGEATSPDTQYF
TRBD2 | TRBJ2-1 | TRBV20-1 | many | TGCAGTCTAGCGGGGGGCCCACTTGAATACAATGAGCAGTTCTTC | CSLAGGPLEYNEQFF
TRBD1 | TRBJ2-1 | TRBV27 | . | TGTGCCAGCAGTTTAAGTACTCTAAGACCCAGGGGGACAAAGATCAACAATGAGCAGTTCTTC | CASSLSTLRPRGTKINNEQFF
TRBD2 | TRBJ2-5 | TRBV3-1 | . | TGTGCCAGCAGCCAAGATTTTCTAGCGGGGGGAGAGCAAGAGACCCAGTACTTC | CASSQDFLAGGEQETQYF
. | TRBJ2-7 | TRBV4-1 | . | TGCGCCAGCAGCCTTCAGGTTCTCTACGAGCAGTACTTC | CASSLQVLYEQYF
. | TRBJ2-1 | TRBV5-1 | . | TGCGCCAGCAGCCCCGGACCGAGCAATAAGCAGTTCTTC | CASSPGPSNKQFF
. | TRBJ2-1 | TRBV5-1 | few | TGCGCCAGCAGCGCGATTCCGGACGAGGGGAATGAGCAGTTCTTC | CASSAIPDEGNEQFF
TRBD1 | TRBJ1-2 | TRBV7-2 | . | TGTGCCAGCAGTCACAGAACAGGGGACTATGGCTACACCTTC | CASSHRTGDYGYTF